This TCR beta chain was captured in a study of blood T cell repertoires in COVID-19. On the study more broadly: The study drew acute and convalescent COVID-19 samples from the United States, Italy and Spain.

This table comes from immunoSEQ multiplex PCR, and its TCRdb copy is limited to in-frame clones, with some not included. This table holds around 240,000 clones, about 85% found once. The CDR3 has 14 residues. The ends lost 7 bases at V and 2 bases at J; junction bases unmatched: 9. In germline, CDR1 is SGDLS, CDR2 YYNGEE. Sequencing was carried out using peripheral blood. The source of this sequence is a man aged 35-49 years with acute or convalescent COVID-19. The rearrangement links TRBV9 to TRBJ2-7; TRBD1 agrees at 7 bases. For the CDR3, the DNA is TGTGCCAGCTCCCCGTCAGGGGGAACCTACGAGCAGTACTTC. This codes for CASSPSGGTYEQYF.